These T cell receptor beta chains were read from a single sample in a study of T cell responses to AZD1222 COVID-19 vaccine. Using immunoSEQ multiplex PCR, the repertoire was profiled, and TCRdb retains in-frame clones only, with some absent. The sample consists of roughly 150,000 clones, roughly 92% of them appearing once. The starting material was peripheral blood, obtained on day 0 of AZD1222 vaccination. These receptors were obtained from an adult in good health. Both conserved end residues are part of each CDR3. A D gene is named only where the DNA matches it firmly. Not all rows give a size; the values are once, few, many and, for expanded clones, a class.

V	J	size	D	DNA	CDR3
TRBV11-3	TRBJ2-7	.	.	TGTGCCAGCAGCTACGGACCCTCCTACGAGCAGTACTTC	CASSYGPSYEQYF
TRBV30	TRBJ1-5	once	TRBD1	TGTGCCTGGAGTGTACAGGGGCATCAGCCCCAGCATTTT	CAWSVQGHQPQHF
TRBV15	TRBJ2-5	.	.	TGTGCCACCAGCAGACTACCCCGGGAACCCGCAGGGACCCAGTACTTC	CATSRLPREPAGTQYF
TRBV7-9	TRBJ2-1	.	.	TGTGCCAGCAGCTTAGTAGTTGTTCGCGATGAGCAGTTCTTC	CASSLVVVRDEQFF
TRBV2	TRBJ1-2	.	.	TGTGCCAGCAGTGAAGGGGGGTACGGCTACACCTTC	CASSEGGYGYTF
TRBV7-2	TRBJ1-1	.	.	TGTGCCAGCAGCTTAGCGGCCGGATTCACTGAAGCTTTCTTT	CASSLAAGFTEAFF
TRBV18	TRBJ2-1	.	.	TGTGCCAGCTCACCACCTCGGTCCAATCTTGGGAATGAGCAGTTCTTC	CASSPPRSNLGNEQFF
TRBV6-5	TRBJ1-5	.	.	TGTGCCAGCAGCGCGGGAGGGAGGAGCAATCAGCCCCAGCATTTT	CASSAGGRSNQPQHF
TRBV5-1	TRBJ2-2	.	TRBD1	TGCGCCAGCAGCCCGGGACAGGGACCCGGGGAGCTGTTTTTT	CASSPGQGPGELFF
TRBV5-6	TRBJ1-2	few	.	TGTGCCAGCAGCTCCATTTACAGGGTCCATGGCTACACCTTC	CASSSIYRVHGYTF
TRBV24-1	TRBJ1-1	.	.	TGTGCCACCTCCATGGGGATTTCAGCTTTCTTT	CATSMGISAFF
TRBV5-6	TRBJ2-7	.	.	TGTGCCAGCAGCCCGGGGTCCTCCTACGAGCAGTACTTC	CASSPGSSYEQYF
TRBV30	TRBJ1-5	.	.	TGTGCCTGGTCCTCCGGGCTCCTGAGGCCCCAGCATTTT	CAWSSGLLRPQHF
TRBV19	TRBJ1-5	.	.	TGTGCCAGTAGTATTCAGGGCATGGGGCAGCCCCAGCATTTT	CASSIQGMGQPQHF
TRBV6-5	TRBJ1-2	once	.	TGTGCCAGCCGAGGGAGGGACCCCCGGTACTATGGCTACACCTTC	CASRGRDPRYYGYTF
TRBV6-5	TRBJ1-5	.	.	TGTGCCAGGAACCGGGACCGGGGCAATCAGCCCCAGCATTTT	CARNRDRGNQPQHF
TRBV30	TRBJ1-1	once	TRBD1	TGTGCCTGGACACCGGACAGGTTGAACACTGAAGCTTTCTTT	CAWTPDRLNTEAFF
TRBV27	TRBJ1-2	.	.	TGTGCCAGCAGTTCCCGGCGTAGGACAGCGGAGTATGGCTACACCTTC	CASSSRRRTAEYGYTF
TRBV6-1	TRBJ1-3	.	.	TGTGCCAGCAGTGAAGCGTATACAGGGTTGGGTGGAAACACCATATATTTT	CASSEAYTGLGGNTIYF
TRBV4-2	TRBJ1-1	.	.	TGTGCCAGCAGCCAAGGGGGGAGCACTGAAGCTTTCTTT	CASSQGGSTEAFF
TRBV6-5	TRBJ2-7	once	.	TGTGCCAGCAGTTTTGGACTATACGCCTACGAGCAGTACTTC	CASSFGLYAYEQYF
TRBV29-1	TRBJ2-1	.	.	TGCCGGCAGGGGATAGGCAATGAGCAGTTCTTC	CRQGIGNEQFF
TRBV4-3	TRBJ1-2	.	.	TGCGCCAGCAGCCCCCGGGACCCCACAGCAAGCGGCTACACCTTC	CASSPRDPTASGYTF
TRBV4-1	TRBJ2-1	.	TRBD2	TGCGCCAGCAGCCAAAGTAGGGCAGCCGGGACTAGCGGGGCCACGGGGGAGCAGTTCTTC	CASSQSRAAGTSGATGEQFF
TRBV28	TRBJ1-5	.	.	TGTGCCAGCAGCCACGTCCCTAGCACTCAGCCCCAGCATTTT	CASSHVPSTQPQHF
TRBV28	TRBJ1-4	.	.	TGTGCCAGCAGTTTAGCTGTGGAAAAACTGTTTTTT	CASSLAVEKLFF
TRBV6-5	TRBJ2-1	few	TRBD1	TGTGCCAGCAGTTACTCCGGGACAGTTTACAATGAGCAGTTCTTC	CASSYSGTVYNEQFF
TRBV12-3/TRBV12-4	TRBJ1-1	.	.	TGTGCCAGCAGTTTACGTACAGGAATCGGAGCTTTCTTT	CASSLRTGIGAFF
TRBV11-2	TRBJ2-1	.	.	TGTGCCAGCAGCTTCCTTAGCTGGAGGTACGATGAGCAGTTCTTC	CASSFLSWRYDEQFF
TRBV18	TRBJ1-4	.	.	TGTGCCAGCTCACCCGTGAAGGGAAATGAAAAACTGTTTTTT	CASSPVKGNEKLFF
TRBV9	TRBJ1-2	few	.	TGTGCCAGCAGCCCCAGCCAGGGAGCGATGGGCTACACCTTC	CASSPSQGAMGYTF
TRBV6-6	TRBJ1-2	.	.	TGTGCCAGCACTTACGGGACCGGCTACACCTTC	CASTYGTGYTF
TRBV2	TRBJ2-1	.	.	TGTGCCAGCAGTCCAGGGGTGCTGGGTGAGCAGTTCTTC	CASSPGVLGEQFF
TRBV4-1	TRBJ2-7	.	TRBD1	TGCGCCAGCAGCCGCCAGACAGGGGGCGGAGGCGAGCAGTACTTC	CASSRQTGGGGEQYF